The 18 T cell receptor beta chains listed next were all sequenced from one sample in a study of T cells in Graves' hyperthyroidism and ophthalmopathy. Amplified TCR beta CDR3 regions derived from RNA transcripts. HTBI primers were used for first-round RT-PCR of the TCR CDR3. MiXCR, applied by TCRdb to the multiplex PCR reads, yields one record per CDR3 protein. The sample lists nearly 750,000 distinct CDR3 sequences; around a third were seen once. The sample taken for sequencing was blood. The receptors were sampled from a middle-aged woman with Graves' hyperthyroidism.

This clonotype has only a few counts. The chain links TRBV10-1 to TRBJ2-5, with 7 bases lining up with TRBD1. Germline trimming cut 0 bases from V and 2 bases from J; bases unmatched to any gene: 12. The CDR3 totals 18 residues. Germline lookup yields CDR1 WNHNN and CDR2 SYGVQD (reference sequence). In nucleotides, the CDR3 is TGCGCCAGCAGTGAGTCGACAGGGAACCACGAACCGCAAGAGACCCAGTACTTC. Translating gives CASSESTGNHEPQETQYF.

This chain links TRBV29-1 with TRBJ1-2; D may be TRBD1 (5 bases). Trimming cost V 8 bases and J 1 base, with 20 bases left between them. Germline CDR1 reads SQVTM; CDR2 reads ANQGSEA. The CDR3 totals 15 residues. CDR3 in amino acids: CSLSWQGSDNYGYTF. The CDR3 coding sequence is TGCAGCTTAAGTTGGCAGGGAAGCGATAACTATGGCTACACCTTC.

The table lists this clonotype with a few counts. The rearrangement links TRBV4-3 to TRBJ1-5, with D maybe TRBD1 (5 bases). The ends were cut back, 1 base at V and 1 base at J, with 17 bases in the middle. The CDR3 is 18 residues long. The germline V gene has CDR1 LGHNA and CDR2 YSLEER. Written as DNA, the CDR3 is TGCGCCAGCAGCCAAGTTTTTTTCGGGGCCGTCAGCAATCAGCCCCAGCATTTT. Encoded protein: CASSQVFFGAVSNQPQHF.

The chain combines TRBV7-1 with TRBJ2-2; D possibly corresponds to TRBD2 (6 bases). TRBV7-1 qualifies as an ORF whose function is uncertain. The CDR3 is 17 residues long. Trimming cost V 3 bases and J 1 base, with 15 bases left between them. CDR3 protein: CASSSPQTGVNTGELFF. The CDR3 nucleotides read TGTGCCAGCAGCTCCCCTCAAACGGGGGTGAACACCGGGGAGCTGTTTTTT.

As to this clonotype: As the CDR3 is not closed by the conserved phenylalanine or tryptophan, this likely results from a read error. The CDR3 is CASSAGTGDQPQHS. The CDR3 DNA follows: TGCGCCAGCAGCGCGGGGACAGGGGACCAGCCCCAGCATTCT. The rearrangement joins TRBV5-1 to TRBJ1-5, with 10 bases lining up with TRBD1. Trimming at V came to 4 bases and at J to 7 bases, leaving 5 bases not matched to a gene. The CDR3 sequence is 14 residues long. Germline CDR1 reads SGHRS; CDR2 reads YFSETQ.

This clonotype was observed many times. The V and J genes are TRBV14 and TRBJ2-2; D not certain. Germline CDR1 SGHDN, CDR2 FVKESK. V was pared by 8 bases and J by 1 base, with 8 bases between. The CDR3 is 13 residues long. This CDR3 is CASRHENTGELFF. CDR3 DNA: TGTGCCAGCCGACACGAGAACACCGGGGAGCTGTTTTTT.

Notes on this clonotype: The junction departs from germline at one end; a sequencing error may be responsible. The chain combines TRBV12-3 or TRBV12-4 with TRBJ1-2; unclear D gene. The CDR3 totals 16 residues. Here the CDR3 reads CASGLVLGGPPTSPLF. The CDR3, as DNA: TGTGCTAGTGGTTTGGTACTGGGAGGGCCCCCAACCTCCCCACTCTTC.

Ten or more counts support this clonotype. This chain uses TRBV12-3 or TRBV12-4 with TRBJ2-5; 7 bases fit TRBD2. Losses at the gene ends were 0 bases for V and 1 base for J; bases not matched to a gene: 2. There are 15 residues in the CDR3. The DNA of the CDR3 is TGTGCCAGCAGTTTAGCGTCTAGCGGCCAAGAGACCCAGTACTTC. It specifies CASSLASSGQETQYF.

This rearrangement joins TRBV20-1 to TRBJ1-1; weak D call: TRBD1 (6 bases). The V gene lost 1 base and the J gene lost 0 bases, with 24 bases spanning the gap. This CDR3 has 19 amino acids. The germline V gene has CDR1 DFQATT and CDR2 SNEGSKA (reference sequence). CDR3 in DNA: TGCAGTGCTAGAGGGAATCGGGACATAGACATGGCTATGAACACTGAAGCTTTCTTT. Translated, it gives CSARGNRDIDMAMNTEAFF.

This chain links TRBV20-1 with TRBJ1-1; a possible D gene is TRBD1 (6 bases). V gave up 7 bases and J gave up 1 base, with 19 bases separating them. The length of the CDR3 is 15 residues. CDR1 and CDR2 (germline): DFQATT, SNEGSKA (reference sequence). The DNA of the CDR3 is TGCAGTGTCAAGGGCTTACAGGGTTCGAACACTGAAGCTTTCTTT. Translating gives CSVKGLQGSNTEAFF.

This chain links TRBV9 with TRBJ1-1, with a tentative D call TRBD1 (5 bases). The V end lost 0 bases, the J end lost 0 bases, and 12 bases lay between the germline ends. This CDR3 has 16 residues. CDR1 is SGDLS, CDR2 YYNGEE, per germline. CDR3 DNA sequence: TGTGCCAGCAGCGTAGAGGGGACGGGGTTGAACACTGAAGCTTTCTTT. This sequence encodes CASSVEGTGLNTEAFF.

The chain carries TRBV4-2 and TRBJ1-2, with TRBD1 matching 7 bases. Germline trimming cut 1 base from V and 7 bases from J; bases unmatched to any gene: 18. Germline-derived CDR1 and CDR2 are LGHNA and YNFKEQ. The CDR3 runs to 18 residues. The CDR3 DNA sequence: TGTGCCAGCAGCCAAGGCGACCGGGACAGCCTCGCAATTGTTGGCTACACCTTC. This translates into CASSQGDRDSLAIVGYTF.

This clonotype has more than one count but fewer than ten. The chain employs TRBV7-2 and TRBJ1-1; D call uncertain. V lost 3 bases and J 0 bases, leaving 14 bases between the germline ends. The CDR3 has 16 residues. Germline V gives CDR1 SGHTA, CDR2 FQGNSA. The CDR3 spells CASSLTAEWVNTEAFF. The CDR3 nucleotides read TGTGCCAGCAGCTTGACGGCAGAGTGGGTGAACACTGAAGCTTTCTTT.

This clonotype has more than one count but fewer than ten. The V call is TRBV5-5, the J call TRBJ1-2, with D possibly being TRBD1 (5 bases). The CDR3 length is 15 residues. The V end was cut by 0 bases, the J end by 7 bases, with 16 bases between. Germline V gene data show CDR1 as SGHKS and CDR2 as YYEKEE (reference sequence). The CDR3 loop reads CASSLDPDLRGGYTF. The CDR3 DNA follows: TGTGCCAGCAGCTTGGACCCAGACCTAAGGGGTGGCTACACCTTC.

V and J are TRBV12-3 or TRBV12-4 and TRBJ1-5; no definite D call. Trimming took off 2 bases at V and 5 bases at J, with 13 bases between the two ends. The CDR3 is made up of 15 amino acids. The CDR3 loop reads CASSLSWGLYQPQHF. In nucleotides, the CDR3 is TGTGCCAGCAGTTTATCGTGGGGTCTGTATCAGCCCCAGCATTTT.

This clonotype was observed many times. The chain is built from TRBV5-4 and TRBJ1-5; 7 bases map to TRBD1. The V gene end was trimmed by 4 bases and the J gene end by 4 bases; junction bases not matched to a gene: 5. The CDR3 length is 14 residues. CDR1 SGHNT and CDR2 YYREEE come from the germline V gene (reference sequence). The CDR3 coding sequence is TGTGCCAGCAGCGCGGGACAGCATAATCAGCCCCAGCATTTT. This translates into CASSAGQHNQPQHF.

CDR3 protein: CASSYHGGTANHPLHF. CDR3 coding DNA: TGTGCCAGCAGTTATCATGGCGGCACCGCTAATCACCCCCTCCACTTT. V usage is TRBV6-5 and J usage is TRBJ1-6; D not resolved. V shed 3 bases and J shed 13 bases, with 22 bases lying between them. The CDR3 has 16 residues. Germline assignment: CDR1 MNHEY and CDR2 SVGAGI.

This rearrangement joins TRBV15 to TRBJ1-2; maybe TRBD1 (6 bases). This CDR3 has 15 residues. The V gene's germline CDR1 is LNHNV and CDR2 YYDKDF (reference sequence). Trimming shortened V by 5 bases and J by 7 bases, and 20 bases separated the two germline ends. The CDR3: CATSLAGGTAAGYTF. DNA of the CDR3: TGTGCCACCAGCTTGGCCGGGGGCACTGCGGCTGGCTACACCTTC.